Below are 10 T cell receptor beta chains sequenced from a single sample in a study of long-term antiretroviral therapy in people with HIV. Samples were assayed with immunoSEQ v3.0 at survey level. Method: immunoSEQ multiplex PCR; TCRdb's copy keeps in-frame clones and lacks some. The sample holds 20,000 to 30,000 clones, around 85% seen once. This sample comprised unsorted PBMCs, obtained 2.3 years after starting antiretroviral therapy. The receptor source for this set is a man between 40 and 49 years old with HIV.

The CDR3 DNA reads TGCGCCAGCAGCTCACGGGACAGGGGGCTCACTGAAGCTTTCTTT. The encoded protein is CASSSRDRGLTEAFF. The chain employs TRBV5-1 and TRBJ1-1; 12 bases agree with TRBD1. J lost 4 bases, V lost 3 bases, and 4 bases had no gene match. Per germline, CDR1 SGHRS and CDR2 YFSETQ. The CDR3 has 15 residues.

CDR3: CASSLQGASYNEQFF. DNA for the CDR3: TGTGCCAGCAGTTTACAGGGGGCATCCTACAATGAGCAGTTCTTC. V and J are TRBV6-5 and TRBJ2-1, with 9 bases aligning to TRBD1. The V and J ends lost 4 bases and 1 base, in that order; junction bases with no gene match: 2. Germline V gene lookup returns CDR1 MNHEY and CDR2 SVGAGI. CDR3 length: 15 residues.

The rearrangement links TRBV6-5 to TRBJ2-2, with D unresolved. This CDR3 region has 14 residues. V shed 0 bases and J shed 7 bases, with 9 bases lying between them. The V gene's germline CDR1 is MNHEY and CDR2 SVGAGI. DNA of the CDR3: TGTGCCAGCAGTTACTCCGGTGGGAACGGGGAGCTGTTTTTT. Translating it yields CASSYSGGNGELFF.

This chain joins TRBV2 and TRBJ2-7; 11 nucleotides line up with TRBD1. Germline V gene lookup returns CDR1 SNHLY and CDR2 FYNNEI. The CDR3 covers 18 residues. Trimming cost V 2 bases and J 3 bases; bases outside gene matches: 12. The CDR3 DNA sequence: TGTGCCAGCAGTGAAAGCTACACCGGGACAGGGGGGGTCTACGAGCAGTACTTC. This sequence encodes CASSESYTGTGGVYEQYF.

V gene TRBV4-1 combines with J gene TRBJ2-6; the D gene is possibly TRBD2 (6 bases). Germline CDR1 MGHRA, CDR2 YSYEKL. V was pared by 1 base and J by 2 bases, with 6 bases between. The CDR3 is made up of 15 amino acids. In nucleotides, the CDR3 is TGCGCCAGCAGCCAAGGGGGGGCTGGGGCCAACGTCCTGACTTTC. This codes for CASSQGGAGANVLTF.

V gene TRBV5-6 combines with J gene TRBJ1-4; D call uncertain. The CDR3 has 14 amino acids. V lost 2 bases and J 7 bases, leaving 12 bases between the germline ends. From germline, CDR1 is SGHDT and CDR2 YYEEEE. This CDR3 is CASSLGPGLEKLFF. CDR3 sequence (DNA): TGTGCCAGCAGCTTAGGACCAGGTCTTGAAAAACTGTTTTTT.

This clone was picked up one time. This chain links TRBV29-1 with TRBJ1-2; D is unclear. CDR3 length: 11 residues. CDR1 is SQVTM and CDR2 is ANQGSEA in the germline V gene. Trimming took off 3 bases at V and 4 bases at J, with 6 bases between the two ends. The CDR3 sequence is CSVENLYGYTF. The CDR3 region has the DNA TGCAGCGTTGAGAATCTCTATGGCTACACCTTC.

The rearrangement joins TRBV5-1 to TRBJ2-1, with D possibly called TRBD1 or TRBD2 (5 bases each). Trimming stripped 3 bases from V and 0 bases from J, with 13 bases between. CDR1 and CDR2 (germline): SGHRS, YFSETQ. The CDR3 sequence is 16 residues long. In DNA form, the CDR3 reads TGCGCCAGCAGCTGGGACCCTCGGAGCTCCTACAATGAGCAGTTCTTC. It yields the protein CASSWDPRSSYNEQFF.

The chain joins TRBV5-6 to TRBJ2-3, with D hard to call. Looked up from germline, CDR1 is SGHDT and CDR2 is YYEEEE. Deletions cut 1 base from V and 5 bases from J, with 5 bases between. The CDR3 is made up of 12 amino acids. The CDR3 spells CASSLSVDTQYF. The CDR3 coding sequence is TGTGCCAGCAGCTTGTCTGTAGATACGCAGTATTTT.

The chain joins TRBV6-1 to TRBJ1-1; D unclear. Germline V CDR1 and CDR2: MNHNS, SASEGT. V lost 8 bases and J 5 bases, leaving 21 bases between the germline ends. The CDR3 length is 15 residues. The CDR3 spells CASFRMKALRTEAFF. The CDR3 bases are TGTGCCAGCTTTAGGATGAAGGCCCTGCGAACTGAAGCTTTCTTT.